The rows below give T cell receptor beta chains drawn from one sample of a study of OX40 agonist ivuxolimab in advanced cancers. Measured with immunoSEQ multiplex PCR; TCRdb has only the in-frame clones, and not every one. The sample carries some 40,000 clones, around 93% recorded once. The sample consisted of CD4+ or CD8+ T cells sorted from blood, taken in a trial of the OX40 agonist ivuxolimab. The receptors come from an adult with an advanced solid tumor such as melanoma, head and neck, liver or kidney cancer. CDR3s include the opening cysteine and the closing phenylalanine or tryptophan. The D gene is left open where the match is weak. Size is stated for part of the rows, as once, few or many counts, or as a class when the clone is expanded.

length,D,size,V,J,CDR3,DNA
14,TRBD2,.,TRBV19,TRBJ2-3,CASLPRESGDTQYF,TGTGCCTCCCTCCCGCGGGAGTCAGGAGATACGCAGTATTTT
13,.,.,TRBV5-6,TRBJ2-5,CASSLATQETQYF,TGTGCCAGCAGCTTGGCCACCCAAGAGACCCAGTACTTC
13,.,.,TRBV7-6,TRBJ2-2,CASSLERKEIMFF,TGTGCCAGCAGCTTAGAAAGAAAGGAAATCATGTTTTTT
13,TRBD1,.,TRBV30,TRBJ2-3,CAWEGQGTDTQYF,TGTGCCTGGGAAGGACAGGGGACAGATACGCAGTATTTT
18,TRBD2,.,TRBV4-1,TRBJ2-3,CASSQVSSPSGSSDTQYF,TGCGCCAGCAGCCAAGTCTCCTCGCCGAGCGGGAGTTCAGATACGCAGTATTTT
15,.,.,TRBV11-3,TRBJ2-1,CASSSLSGLLTEQFF,TGTGCCAGCAGCTCCCTCTCTGGTCTACTGACTGAGCAGTTCTTC
13,.,.,TRBV9,TRBJ2-7,CASSVAPGVEQYF,TGTGCCAGCAGCGTAGCGCCAGGTGTCGAGCAGTACTTC
11,.,.,TRBV5-8,TRBJ2-7,CASGSGAEQYF,TGTGCCAGCGGATCCGGAGCCGAGCAGTACTTC
15,.,.,TRBV7-9,TRBJ1-3,CASSLAGGSGNTIYF,TGTGCCAGCAGCTTAGCGGGGGGATCTGGAAACACCATATATTTT
13,.,.,TRBV19,TRBJ2-7,CASSNGPPYEQYF,TGTGCCAGTAGTAATGGACCTCCTTACGAGCAGTACTTC
15,.,.,TRBV19,TRBJ1-5,CASSTGVSGNQPQHF,TGTGCCAGTAGTACAGGGGTTTCGGGCAATCAGCCCCAGCATTTT
18,TRBD2,.,TRBV13,TRBJ2-3,CASSLGGISSGDTDTQYF,TGTGCCAGCAGCTTAGGAGGGATTTCTAGCGGAGACACAGATACGCAGTATTTT
13,.,.,TRBV6-5,TRBJ2-2,CASSALGAGELFF,TGTGCCAGCAGTGCTTTGGGGGCCGGGGAGCTGTTTTTT
15,.,.,TRBV7-6,TRBJ2-6,CASSSTGAAANVLTF,TGTGCCAGCAGCTCTACAGGAGCGGCAGCCAACGTCCTGACTTTC
17,.,.,TRBV7-9,TRBJ2-7,CASSPSFGDALTYEQYF,TGTGCCAGCAGCCCAAGTTTTGGGGATGCCCTAACCTACGAGCAGTACTTC
14,.,.,TRBV5-1,TRBJ2-7,CASSLGQGVHEQYF,TGCGCCAGCAGCCTTGGGCAGGGTGTGCACGAGCAGTACTTC
16,.,.,TRBV15,TRBJ2-1,CATSRDPADSYNEQFF,TGTGCCACCAGCAGAGATCCAGCGGACTCCTACAATGAGCAGTTCTTC
12,.,.,TRBV27,TRBJ2-6,CASSPGANVLTF,TGTGCCAGCAGTCCTGGGGCCAACGTCCTGACTTTC
14,.,.,TRBV4-1,TRBJ2-7,CASSQAGRTDEQYF,TGCGCCAGCAGCCAGGCGGGAAGAACCGACGAGCAGTACTTC
12,.,.,TRBV19,TRBJ1-1,CASSPPGTEAFF,TGTGCCAGTAGTCCCCCGGGCACTGAAGCTTTCTTT
15,.,.,TRBV2,TRBJ1-1,CASSDMGRIGTEAFF,TGTGCCAGCAGTGATATGGGCCGAATTGGCACTGAAGCTTTCTTT
15,.,.,TRBV10-2,TRBJ2-3,CASSTRDTRTDTQYF,TGCGCCAGCAGCACCCGGGACACCCGCACAGATACGCAGTATTTT
16,TRBD2,.,TRBV15,TRBJ2-7,CATSRDLTSGTYEQYF,TGTGCCACCAGCAGAGATCTTACTAGCGGGACCTACGAGCAGTACTTC
14,.,.,TRBV6-6,TRBJ2-1,CASSYSLSTNEQFF,TGTGCCAGCAGTTACTCATTGTCTACTAATGAGCAGTTCTTC
16,.,.,TRBV27,TRBJ2-7,CASRLGGLGQAYEQYF,TGTGCCAGCAGACTTGGGGGTTTGGGTCAGGCCTACGAGCAGTACTTC
15,.,.,TRBV2,TRBJ2-2,CASSEYRSNTGELFF,TGTGCCAGCAGTGAATACAGATCGAACACCGGGGAGCTGTTTTTT
14,.,.,TRBV25-1,TRBJ1-3,CASSTGTSGNTIYF,TGTGCCAGCAGTACTGGGACGTCGGGAAACACCATATATTTT
13,.,.,TRBV19,TRBJ2-1,CASSTRAYNEQFF,TGTGCCAGTAGTACCCGGGCTTACAATGAGCAGTTCTTC
15,.,.,TRBV21-1,TRBJ2-7,CASSREGAAAYEQYF,TGTGCCAGCAGCAGGGAGGGGGCCGCGGCCTACGAGCAGTACTTC
13,.,.,TRBV25-1,TRBJ2-7,CASSAPKYYEQYF,TGTGCCAGCAGTGCTCCCAAATACTACGAGCAGTACTTC
15,.,.,TRBV10-2,TRBJ1-2,CASSDPGGENYGYTF,TGCGCCAGCAGTGACCCCGGAGGAGAGAACTATGGCTACACCTTC
13,.,few,TRBV5-1,TRBJ2-1,CASSFEAYNEQFF,TGCGCCAGCAGCTTCGAGGCCTACAATGAGCAGTTCTTC
16,.,.,TRBV4-1,TRBJ2-5,CASSRSPGLHEETQYF,TGCGCCAGCAGCCGCTCCCCGGGCTTACATGAAGAGACCCAGTACTTC